This TCR beta chain came from a study of T cells in Graves' hyperthyroidism and ophthalmopathy. Study-level results: Most clonotypes expanded in thyroid above 0.001 were likewise present in blood.

Points on this clonotype: Its target is not known.

In the ophthalmopathy cohort, Clinical Activity Score was at least 3, NOSPECS grade at least 4, and duration under 3 months. The V gene's germline CDR1 is DFQATT and CDR2 SNEGSKA (reference sequence). Losses at the gene ends were 0 bases for V and 7 bases for J; bases not matched to a gene: 6. This CDR3 spans 14 amino acids. RNA transcripts gave rise to amplified TCR beta CDR3 regions. Using the HTBI primer set, a first-round RT-PCR was run on the TCR CDR3. TCRdb processed the multiplex PCR reads anew with MiXCR; each CDR3 protein has one entry. The table has approximately 690,000 distinct CDR3 sequences, more than 12% seen once.

The chain uses TRBV20-1 and TRBJ2-7, with 10 positions matching TRBD2. What was sequenced was blood. The TCR originated in a woman aged 45-65 years with Graves' ophthalmopathy. The chain's CDR3 is CSARDLAGVGEQYF. The CDR3 coding sequence is TGCAGTGCTAGAGATCTAGCGGGAGTCGGAGAGCAGTACTTC.